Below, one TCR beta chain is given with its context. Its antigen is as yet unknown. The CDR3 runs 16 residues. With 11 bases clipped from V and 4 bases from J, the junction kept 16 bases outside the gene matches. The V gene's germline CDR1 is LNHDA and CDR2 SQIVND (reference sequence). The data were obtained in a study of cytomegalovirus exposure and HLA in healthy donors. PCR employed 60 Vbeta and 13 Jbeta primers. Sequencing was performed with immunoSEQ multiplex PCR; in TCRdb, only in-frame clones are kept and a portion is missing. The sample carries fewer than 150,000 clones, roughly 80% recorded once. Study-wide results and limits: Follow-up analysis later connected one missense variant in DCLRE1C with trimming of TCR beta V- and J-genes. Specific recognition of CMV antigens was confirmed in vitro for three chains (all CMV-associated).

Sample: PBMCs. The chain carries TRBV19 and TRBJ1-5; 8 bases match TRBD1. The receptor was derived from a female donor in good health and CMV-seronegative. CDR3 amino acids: CAAPPGQGRGNQPQHF. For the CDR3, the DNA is TGTGCCGCCCCTCCAGGACAGGGTAGAGGGAATCAGCCCCAGCATTTT.